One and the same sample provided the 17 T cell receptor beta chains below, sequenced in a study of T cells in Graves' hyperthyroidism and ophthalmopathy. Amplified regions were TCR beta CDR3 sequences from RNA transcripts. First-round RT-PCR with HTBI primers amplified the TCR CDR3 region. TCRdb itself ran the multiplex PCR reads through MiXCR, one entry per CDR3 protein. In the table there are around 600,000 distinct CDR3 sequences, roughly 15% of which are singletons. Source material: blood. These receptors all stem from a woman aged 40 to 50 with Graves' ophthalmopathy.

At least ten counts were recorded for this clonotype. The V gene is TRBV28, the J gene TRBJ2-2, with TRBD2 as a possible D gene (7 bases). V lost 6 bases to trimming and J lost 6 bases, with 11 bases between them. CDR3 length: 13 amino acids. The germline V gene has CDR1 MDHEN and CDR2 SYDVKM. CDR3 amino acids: CASRQGGPGELFF. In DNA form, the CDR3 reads TGTGCCAGCAGACAGGGAGGGCCCGGGGAGCTGTTTTTT.

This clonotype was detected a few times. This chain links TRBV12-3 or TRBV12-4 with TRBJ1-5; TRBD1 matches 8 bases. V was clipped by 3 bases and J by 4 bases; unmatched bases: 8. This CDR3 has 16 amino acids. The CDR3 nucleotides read TGTGCCAGCAGTTTTTTTGACAGGGGAGGGAATCAGCCCCAGCATTTT. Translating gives CASSFFDRGGNQPQHF.

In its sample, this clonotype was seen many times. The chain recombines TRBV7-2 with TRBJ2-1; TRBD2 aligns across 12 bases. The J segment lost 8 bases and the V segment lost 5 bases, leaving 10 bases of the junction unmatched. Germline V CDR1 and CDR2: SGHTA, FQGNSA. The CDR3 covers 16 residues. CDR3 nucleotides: TGTGCCAGCAGCATGGGGGCTAGCGGGAGGGCCGATGAGCAGTTCTTC. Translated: CASSMGASGRADEQFF. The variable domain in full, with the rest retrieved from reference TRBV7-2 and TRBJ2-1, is GAGVSQSPSNKVTEKGKDVELRCDPISGHTALYWYRQSLGQGLEFLIYFQGNSAPDKSGLPSDRFSAERTGGSVSTLTIQRTQQEDSAVYLCASSMGASGRADEQFFGPGTRLTVL.

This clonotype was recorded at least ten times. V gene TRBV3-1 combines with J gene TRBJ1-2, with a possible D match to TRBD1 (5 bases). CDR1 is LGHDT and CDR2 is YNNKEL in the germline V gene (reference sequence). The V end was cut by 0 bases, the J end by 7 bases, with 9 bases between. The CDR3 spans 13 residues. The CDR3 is CASSQERGTGYTF. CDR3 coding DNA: TGTGCCAGCAGCCAAGAACGAGGGACTGGCTACACCTTC.

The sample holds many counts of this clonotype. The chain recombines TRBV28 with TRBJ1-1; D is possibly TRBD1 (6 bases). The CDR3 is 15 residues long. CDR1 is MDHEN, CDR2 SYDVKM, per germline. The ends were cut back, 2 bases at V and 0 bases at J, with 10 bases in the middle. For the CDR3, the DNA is TGTGCCAGCAGTTTACCAGGGGAAATGAACACTGAAGCTTTCTTT. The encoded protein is CASSLPGEMNTEAFF.

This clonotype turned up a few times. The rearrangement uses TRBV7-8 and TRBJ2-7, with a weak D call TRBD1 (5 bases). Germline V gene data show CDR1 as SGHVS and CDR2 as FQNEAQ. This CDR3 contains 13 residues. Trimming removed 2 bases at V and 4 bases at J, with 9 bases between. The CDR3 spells CASSLNQGYEQYF. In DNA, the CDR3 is TGTGCCAGCAGCTTAAATCAGGGTTACGAGCAGTACTTC.

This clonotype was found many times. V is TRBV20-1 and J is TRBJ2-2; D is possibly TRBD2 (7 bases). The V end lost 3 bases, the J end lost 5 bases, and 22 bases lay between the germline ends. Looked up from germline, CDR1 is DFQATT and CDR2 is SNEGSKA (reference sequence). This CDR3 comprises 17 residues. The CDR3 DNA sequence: TGCAGTGCTAGGGTCTCGGGGGGCCGAGTGGGAACCGGGGAGCTGTTTTTT. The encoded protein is CSARVSGGRVGTGELFF.

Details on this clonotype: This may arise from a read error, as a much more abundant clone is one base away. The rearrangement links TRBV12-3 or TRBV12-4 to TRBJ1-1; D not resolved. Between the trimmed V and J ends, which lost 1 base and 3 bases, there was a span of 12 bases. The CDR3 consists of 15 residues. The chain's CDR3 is CASSLESGEYTEAFF. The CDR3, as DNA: TGTGCCAGCAGTTTAGAAAGTGGGGAGTACACTGAAGCTTTCTTT.

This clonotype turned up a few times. CDR3 region: CASRPDLSGTQYF. The CDR3 DNA reads as TGTGCCAGCAGACCTGACTTGTCAGGGACCCAGTACTTC. This chain uses TRBV7-9 with TRBJ2-5; D is ambiguous. The CDR3 runs to 13 residues. Trimming pared 6 bases from V and 7 bases from J, leaving 15 bases between. Germline CDR1 reads SEHNR; CDR2 reads FQNEAQ (reference sequence).

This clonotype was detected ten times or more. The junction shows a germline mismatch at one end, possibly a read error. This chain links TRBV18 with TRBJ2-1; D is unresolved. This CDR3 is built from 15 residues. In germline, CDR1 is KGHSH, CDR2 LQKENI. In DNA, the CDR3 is TGCGCCAGCAGCCCCCCAGGCCTCTCCTACAATGAGCAGTTCTTC. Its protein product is CASSPPGLSYNEQFF.

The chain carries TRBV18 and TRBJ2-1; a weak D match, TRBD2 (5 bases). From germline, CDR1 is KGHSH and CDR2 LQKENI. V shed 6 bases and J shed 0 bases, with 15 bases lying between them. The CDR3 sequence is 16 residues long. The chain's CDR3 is CASSGTGIRSYNEQFF. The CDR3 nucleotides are TGTGCCAGCTCTGGAACCGGGATTCGCTCCTACAATGAGCAGTTCTTC.

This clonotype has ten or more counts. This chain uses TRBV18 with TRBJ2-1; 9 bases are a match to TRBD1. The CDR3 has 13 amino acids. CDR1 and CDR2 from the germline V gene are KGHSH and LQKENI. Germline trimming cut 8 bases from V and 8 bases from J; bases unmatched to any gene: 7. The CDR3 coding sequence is TGTGCCAGCCGGGACAGGGTCGGCTATGAGCAGTTCTTC. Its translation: CASRDRVGYEQFF.

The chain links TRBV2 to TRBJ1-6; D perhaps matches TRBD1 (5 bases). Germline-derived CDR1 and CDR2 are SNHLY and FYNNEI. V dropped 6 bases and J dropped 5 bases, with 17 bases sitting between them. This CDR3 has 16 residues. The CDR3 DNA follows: TGTGCCAGCAGAGGGGAGGGCCGAGCCCATAATTCACCCCTCCACTTT. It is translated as CASRGEGRAHNSPLHF.

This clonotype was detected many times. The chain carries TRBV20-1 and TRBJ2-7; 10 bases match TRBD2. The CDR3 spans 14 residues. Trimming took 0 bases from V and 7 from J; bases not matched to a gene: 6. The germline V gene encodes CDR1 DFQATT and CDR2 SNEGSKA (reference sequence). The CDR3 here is CSARDPAGGQEQYF. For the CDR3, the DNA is TGCAGTGCTAGAGATCCAGCGGGAGGGCAGGAGCAGTACTTC.

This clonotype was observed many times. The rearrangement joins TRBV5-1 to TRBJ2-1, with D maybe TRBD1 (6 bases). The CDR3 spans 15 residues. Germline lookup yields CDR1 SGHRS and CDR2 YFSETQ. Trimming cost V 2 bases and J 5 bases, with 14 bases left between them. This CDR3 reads CASSFIRAGDNEQFF. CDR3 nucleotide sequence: TGCGCCAGCAGCTTCATCAGGGCAGGGGACAATGAGCAGTTCTTC. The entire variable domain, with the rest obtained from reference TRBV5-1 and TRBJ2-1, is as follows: KAGVTQTPRYLIKTRGQQVTLSCSPISGHRSVSWYQQTPGQGLQFLFEYFSETQRNKGNFPGRFSGRQFSNSRSEMNVSTLELGDSALYLCASSFIRAGDNEQFFGPGTRLTVL.

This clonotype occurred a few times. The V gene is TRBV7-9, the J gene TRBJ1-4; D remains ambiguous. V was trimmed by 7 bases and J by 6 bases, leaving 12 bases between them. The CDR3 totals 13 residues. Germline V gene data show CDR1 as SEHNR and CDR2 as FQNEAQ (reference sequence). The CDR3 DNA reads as TGTGCCAGCAAAGGCGGTGACGATGAAAAACTGTTTTTT. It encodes CASKGGDDEKLFF.

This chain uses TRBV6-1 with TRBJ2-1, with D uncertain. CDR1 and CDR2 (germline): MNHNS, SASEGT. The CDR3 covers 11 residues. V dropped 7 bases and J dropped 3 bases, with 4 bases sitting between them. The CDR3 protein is CASNVYNEQFF. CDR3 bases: TGTGCCAGCAACGTCTACAATGAGCAGTTCTTC.